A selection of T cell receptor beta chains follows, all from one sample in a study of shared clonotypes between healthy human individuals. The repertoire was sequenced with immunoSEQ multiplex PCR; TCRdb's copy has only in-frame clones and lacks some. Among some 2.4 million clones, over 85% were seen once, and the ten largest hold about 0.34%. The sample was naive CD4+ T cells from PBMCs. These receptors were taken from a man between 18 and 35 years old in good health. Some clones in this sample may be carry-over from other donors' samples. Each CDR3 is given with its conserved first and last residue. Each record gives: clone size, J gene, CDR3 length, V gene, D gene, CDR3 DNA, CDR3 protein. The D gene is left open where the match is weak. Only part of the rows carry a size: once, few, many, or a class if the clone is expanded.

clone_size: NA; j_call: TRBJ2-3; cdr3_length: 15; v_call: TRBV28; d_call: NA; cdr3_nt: TGTGCCAGCTGCAGAGCCGGGATGGGCACAGATACGCAGTATTTT; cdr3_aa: CASCRAGMGTDTQYF
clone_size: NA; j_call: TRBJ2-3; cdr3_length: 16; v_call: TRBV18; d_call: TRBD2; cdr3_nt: TGTGCCAGCTCACCGCCGCGGGGGACTAGCACAGATACGCAGTATTTT; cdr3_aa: CASSPPRGTSTDTQYF
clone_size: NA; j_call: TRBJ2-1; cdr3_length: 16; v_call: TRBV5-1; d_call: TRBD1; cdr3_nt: TGCGCCAGCATCCTGAGACCGGGACAGGGGGAGAATGAGCAGTTCTTC; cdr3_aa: CASILRPGQGENEQFF
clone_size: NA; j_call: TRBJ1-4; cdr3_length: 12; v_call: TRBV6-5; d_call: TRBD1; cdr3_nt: TGTGCCCCCACAGGGGTTGGTGAAAAACTGTTTTTT; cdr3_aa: CAPTGVGEKLFF
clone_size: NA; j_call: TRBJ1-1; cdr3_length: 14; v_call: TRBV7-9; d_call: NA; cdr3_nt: TGTGCCAGCAGCTTAGTCGGGGGGGTCTCTGAAGCTTTCTTT; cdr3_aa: CASSLVGGVSEAFF
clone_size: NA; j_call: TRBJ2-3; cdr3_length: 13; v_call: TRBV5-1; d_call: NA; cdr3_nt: TGCGCCAGCAGCCCGGAGCAGGCCGATACGCAGTATTTT; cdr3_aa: CASSPEQADTQYF
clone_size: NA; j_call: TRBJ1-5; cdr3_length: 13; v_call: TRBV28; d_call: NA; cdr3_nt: TGTGCCAGCAGATCAGCTAGCAATCAGCCCCAGCATTTT; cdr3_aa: CASRSASNQPQHF
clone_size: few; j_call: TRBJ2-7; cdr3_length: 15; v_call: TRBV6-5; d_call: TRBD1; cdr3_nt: TGTGCCAGCAGTTACTCAGGAGGACAGGGCTACGAGCAGTACTTC; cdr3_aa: CASSYSGGQGYEQYF
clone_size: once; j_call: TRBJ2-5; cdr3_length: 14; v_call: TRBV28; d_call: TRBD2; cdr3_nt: TGTGCCAGCAGTTCACGGGAGGAGGCAGAGACCCAGTACTTC; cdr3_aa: CASSSREEAETQYF
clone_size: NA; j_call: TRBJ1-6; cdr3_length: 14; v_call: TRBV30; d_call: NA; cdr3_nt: TGTGCCTGGACAGCGTCAGGGACCAATTCACCCCTCCACTTT; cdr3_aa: CAWTASGTNSPLHF
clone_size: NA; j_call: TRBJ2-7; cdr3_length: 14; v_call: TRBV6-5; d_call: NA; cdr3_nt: TGTGCCAGCCGGGGGCAGGGCGAGGCCTACGAGCAGTACTTC; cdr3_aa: CASRGQGEAYEQYF
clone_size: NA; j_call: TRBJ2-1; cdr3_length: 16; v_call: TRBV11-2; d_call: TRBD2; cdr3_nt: TGTGCCAGCAGCCCCTCACTAGCGGGGGGTGGAAATGAGCAGTTCTTC; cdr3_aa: CASSPSLAGGGNEQFF
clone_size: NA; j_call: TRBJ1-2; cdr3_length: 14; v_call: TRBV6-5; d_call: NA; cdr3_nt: TGTGCCAGCAGTTACTCGAGGGCTGAATATGGCTACACCTTC; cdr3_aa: CASSYSRAEYGYTF
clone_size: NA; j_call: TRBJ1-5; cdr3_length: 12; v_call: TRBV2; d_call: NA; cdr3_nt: TGTGCCAGCAGTGGAGAAGGACAGCCCCAGCATTTT; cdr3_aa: CASSGEGQPQHF
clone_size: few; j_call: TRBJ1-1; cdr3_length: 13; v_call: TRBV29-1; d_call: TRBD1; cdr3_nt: TGCAGCGTGCGGGACAGGGGATGGACTGAAGCTTTCTTT; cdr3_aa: CSVRDRGWTEAFF
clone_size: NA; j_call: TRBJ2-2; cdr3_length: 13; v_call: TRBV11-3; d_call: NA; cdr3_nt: TGTGCCAGCAGCTTAGTTAACCCCGGGGAGCTGTTTTTT; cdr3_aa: CASSLVNPGELFF
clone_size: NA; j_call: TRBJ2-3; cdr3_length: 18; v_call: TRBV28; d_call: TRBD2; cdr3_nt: TGTGCCAGCAGTCGGAAAGGGCCCCGGGGGGAGCCCGCAGATACGCAGTATTTT; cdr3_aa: CASSRKGPRGEPADTQYF
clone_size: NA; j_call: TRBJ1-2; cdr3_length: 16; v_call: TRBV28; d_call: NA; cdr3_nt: TGTGCCAGCAGTGATAGCGGAGGGAAACGAGGGTATGGCTACACCTTC; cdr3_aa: CASSDSGGKRGYGYTF
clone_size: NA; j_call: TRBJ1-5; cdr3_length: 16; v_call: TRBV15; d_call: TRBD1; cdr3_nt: TGTGCCACCAGCAGAGGGGTCCAGGGGGCATTTCAGCCCCAGCATTTT; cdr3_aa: CATSRGVQGAFQPQHF
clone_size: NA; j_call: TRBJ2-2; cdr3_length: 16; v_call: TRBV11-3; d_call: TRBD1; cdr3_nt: TGTGCCAGCAGCGCCCTCACAGGGGTTTTGGCCGGGGAGCTGTTTTTT; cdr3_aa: CASSALTGVLAGELFF
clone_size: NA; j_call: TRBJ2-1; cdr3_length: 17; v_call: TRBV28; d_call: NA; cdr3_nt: TGTGCCAGCAGTTTATGGGCTAGCGGAGGGGGGGGCAATGAGCAGTTCTTC; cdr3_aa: CASSLWASGGGGNEQFF
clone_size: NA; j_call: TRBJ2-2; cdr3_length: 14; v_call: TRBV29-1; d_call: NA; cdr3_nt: TGCAGCGTTGATAGACAGCTAAACACCGGGGAGCTGTTTTTT; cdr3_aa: CSVDRQLNTGELFF
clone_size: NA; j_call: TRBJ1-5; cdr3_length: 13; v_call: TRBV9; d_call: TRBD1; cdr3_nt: TGTGCCAGCAGCACAGGGGTGGATCAGCCCCAGCATTTT; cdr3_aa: CASSTGVDQPQHF
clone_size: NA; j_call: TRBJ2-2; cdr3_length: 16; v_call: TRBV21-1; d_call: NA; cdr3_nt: TGTGCCAGCAGCAAAGCTTCCCGACAGTCTGCCGGGGAGCTGTTTTTT; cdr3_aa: CASSKASRQSAGELFF
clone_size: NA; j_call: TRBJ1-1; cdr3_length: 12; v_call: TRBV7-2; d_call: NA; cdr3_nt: TGTGCCAGCAGCTTCCTGGTGACTGAAGCTTTCTTT; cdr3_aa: CASSFLVTEAFF
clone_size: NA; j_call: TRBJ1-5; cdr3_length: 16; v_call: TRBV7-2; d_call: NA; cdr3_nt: TGTGCCAGCAGCTTAACGTCCAGTTATAGCAATCAGCCCCAGCATTTT; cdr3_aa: CASSLTSSYSNQPQHF
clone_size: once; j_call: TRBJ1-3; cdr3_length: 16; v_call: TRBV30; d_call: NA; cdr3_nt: TGTGCCTGGAGTGGAGGGGGGACACTCGCGGGAAACACCATATATTTT; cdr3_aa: CAWSGGGTLAGNTIYF
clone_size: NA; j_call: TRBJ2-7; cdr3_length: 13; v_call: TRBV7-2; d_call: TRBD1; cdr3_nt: TGTGCCAGCAGTTTCGACAGGGAATCCGAGCAGTACTTC; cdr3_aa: CASSFDRESEQYF
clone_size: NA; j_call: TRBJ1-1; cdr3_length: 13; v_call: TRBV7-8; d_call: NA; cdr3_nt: TGTGCCAGCAGCCCCCAGGGCGACACTGAAGCTTTCTTT; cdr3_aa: CASSPQGDTEAFF
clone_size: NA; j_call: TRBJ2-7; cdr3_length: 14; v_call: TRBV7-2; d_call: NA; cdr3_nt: TGTGCCAGCACCCCCGGCGGTAGCTCCTACGAGCAGTACTTC; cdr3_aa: CASTPGGSSYEQYF
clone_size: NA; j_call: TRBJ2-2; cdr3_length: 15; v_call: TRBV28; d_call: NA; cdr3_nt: TGTGCCAGCAGTTTAACGTCAGGGAACACCGGGGAGCTGTTTTTT; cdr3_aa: CASSLTSGNTGELFF
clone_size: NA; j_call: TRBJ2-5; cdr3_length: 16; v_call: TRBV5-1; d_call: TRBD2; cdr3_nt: TGCGCCAGCAGCTTTGGGGCTAGCGGGTTCCAAGAGACCCAGTACTTC; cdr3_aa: CASSFGASGFQETQYF
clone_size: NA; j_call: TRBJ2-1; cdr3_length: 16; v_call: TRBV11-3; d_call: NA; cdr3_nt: TGTGCCAGCAGTCGATCTAGCCTCCCCTTCCACAATGAGCAGTTCTTC; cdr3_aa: CASSRSSLPFHNEQFF
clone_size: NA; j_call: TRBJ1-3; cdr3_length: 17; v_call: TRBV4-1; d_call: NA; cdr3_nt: TGCGCCAGCAGCCAAGGGCAGGCCTCCTACTCTGGAAACACCATATATTTT; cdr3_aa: CASSQGQASYSGNTIYF
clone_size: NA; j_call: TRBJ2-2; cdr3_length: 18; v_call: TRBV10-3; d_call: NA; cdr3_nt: TGTGCCATCAGTGCCCGGGGTGGAGGGCCCGCGAACACCGGGGAGCTGTTTTTT; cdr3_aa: CAISARGGGPANTGELFF
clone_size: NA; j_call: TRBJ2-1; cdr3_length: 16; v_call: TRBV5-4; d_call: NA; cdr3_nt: TGTGCCAGCAGCTTGTTGCGACTGCAGGGGAACAATGAGCAGTTCTTC; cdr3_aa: CASSLLRLQGNNEQFF
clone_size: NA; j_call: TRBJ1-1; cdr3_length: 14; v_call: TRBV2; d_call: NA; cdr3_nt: TGTGCCAGCAGTAGACAGGAGAGTTCGAGTGAAGCTTTCTTT; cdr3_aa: CASSRQESSSEAFF
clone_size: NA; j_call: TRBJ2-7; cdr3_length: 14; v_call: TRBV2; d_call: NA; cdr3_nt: TGTGCCAGCAGTGATACGGTGGGTGTATACGAGCAGTACTTC; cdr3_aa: CASSDTVGVYEQYF
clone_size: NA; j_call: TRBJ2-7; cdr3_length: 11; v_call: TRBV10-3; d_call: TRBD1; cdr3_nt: TGTGCCATCGGACAGGGTTACGAGCAGTACTTC; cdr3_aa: CAIGQGYEQYF
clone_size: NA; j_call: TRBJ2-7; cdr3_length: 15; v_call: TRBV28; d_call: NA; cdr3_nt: TGTGCCAGCAGTAACCCGAGAAAGGGGTTTTACGAGCAGTACTTC; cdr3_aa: CASSNPRKGFYEQYF
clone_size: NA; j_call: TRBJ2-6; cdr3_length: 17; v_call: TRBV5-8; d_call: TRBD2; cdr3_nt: TGTGCCAGCAGCTTAACGGGAGGTAACTCTGGGGCCAACGTCCTGACTTTC; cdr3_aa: CASSLTGGNSGANVLTF
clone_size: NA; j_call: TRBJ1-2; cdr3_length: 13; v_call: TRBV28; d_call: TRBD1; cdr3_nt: TGTGCCAGCAGCCCAGGGGGGCCCTATGGCTACACCTTC; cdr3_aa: CASSPGGPYGYTF
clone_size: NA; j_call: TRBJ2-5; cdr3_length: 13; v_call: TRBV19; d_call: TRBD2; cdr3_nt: TGTGCCAGTAGTCTAGCGGTCAAGGAGACCCAGTACTTC; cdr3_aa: CASSLAVKETQYF
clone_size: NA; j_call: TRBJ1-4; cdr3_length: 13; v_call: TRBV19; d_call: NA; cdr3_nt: TGTGCCAGCAAGACAGAATTTAATGAAAAACTGTTTTTT; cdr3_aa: CASKTEFNEKLFF
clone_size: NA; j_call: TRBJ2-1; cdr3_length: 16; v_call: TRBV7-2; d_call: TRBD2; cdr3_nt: TGTGCCAGCAGCCTTAGCGGGAGCGTTTCCTACAATGAGCAGTTCTTC; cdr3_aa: CASSLSGSVSYNEQFF
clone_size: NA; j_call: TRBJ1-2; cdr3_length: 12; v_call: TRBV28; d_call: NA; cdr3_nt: TGTGCCAGCGGACAGTCTAACTATGGCTACACCTTC; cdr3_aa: CASGQSNYGYTF
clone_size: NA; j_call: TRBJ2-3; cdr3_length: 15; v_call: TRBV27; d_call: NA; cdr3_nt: TGTGCCAGCACTCGATCGGCCTATAGCACAGATACGCAGTATTTT; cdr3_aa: CASTRSAYSTDTQYF
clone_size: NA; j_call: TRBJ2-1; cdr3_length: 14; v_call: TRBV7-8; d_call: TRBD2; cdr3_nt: TGTGCCAGCAGCTCTACTAGCGGGAGGGGGGCGCAGTTCTTC; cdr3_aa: CASSSTSGRGAQFF
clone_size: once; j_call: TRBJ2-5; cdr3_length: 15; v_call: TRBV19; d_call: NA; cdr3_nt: TGTGCCAGTAGTAACAATAGGGGCGTGGGGGAGACCCAGTACTTC; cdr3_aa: CASSNNRGVGETQYF
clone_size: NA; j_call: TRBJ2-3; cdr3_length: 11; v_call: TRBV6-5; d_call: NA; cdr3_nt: TGTGCCAGCACGCGAGGAGATACGCAGTATTTT; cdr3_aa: CASTRGDTQYF
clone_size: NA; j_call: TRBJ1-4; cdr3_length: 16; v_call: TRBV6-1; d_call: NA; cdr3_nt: TGTGCCAGCAGTGAGCGCGTCGCGGGGAATAATGAAAAACTGTTTTTT; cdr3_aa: CASSERVAGNNEKLFF
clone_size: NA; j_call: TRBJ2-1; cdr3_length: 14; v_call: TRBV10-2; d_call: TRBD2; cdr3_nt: TGCGCCAGCAGCACTAGCGGGAGTTACAATGAGCAGTTCTTC; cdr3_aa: CASSTSGSYNEQFF
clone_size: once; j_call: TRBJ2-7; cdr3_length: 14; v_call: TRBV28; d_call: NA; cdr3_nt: TGTGCCAGCACCACAAGGGCGGGCGACTACGAGCAGTACTTC; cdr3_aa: CASTTRAGDYEQYF
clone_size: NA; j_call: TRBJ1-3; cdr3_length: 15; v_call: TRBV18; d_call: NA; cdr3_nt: TGTGCCAGCTCCCCGGCCCGGAGCTCTGGAAACACCATATATTTT; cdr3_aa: CASSPARSSGNTIYF
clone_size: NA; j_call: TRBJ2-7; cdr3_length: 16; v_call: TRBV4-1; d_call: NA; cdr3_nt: TGCGCCAGCAGCCAACTGGTCCAGGGCTGGTCCTACGAGCAGTACTTC; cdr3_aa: CASSQLVQGWSYEQYF